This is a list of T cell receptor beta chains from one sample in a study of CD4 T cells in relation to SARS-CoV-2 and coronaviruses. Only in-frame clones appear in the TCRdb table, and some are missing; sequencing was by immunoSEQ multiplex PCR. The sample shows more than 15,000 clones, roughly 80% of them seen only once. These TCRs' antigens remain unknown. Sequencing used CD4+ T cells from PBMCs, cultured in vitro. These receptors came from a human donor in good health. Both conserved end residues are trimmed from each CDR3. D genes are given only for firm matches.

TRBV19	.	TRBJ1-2	ASSIEGYGYT
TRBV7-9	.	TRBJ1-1	ASSRGNTEAF
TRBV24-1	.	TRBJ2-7	ATSDGGSYEQY
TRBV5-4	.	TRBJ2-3	ASRPGITDTQY
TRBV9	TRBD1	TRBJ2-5	ASSATGGAGETQY
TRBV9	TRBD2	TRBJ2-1	ATGTSGNNEQF
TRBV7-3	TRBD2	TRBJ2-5	ASSRTSSQETQY
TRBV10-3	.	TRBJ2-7	AISEYEGEQY
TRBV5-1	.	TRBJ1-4	ASSLIFVGSTENEKLF
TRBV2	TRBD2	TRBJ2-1	ASRGLAGLIYNEQF
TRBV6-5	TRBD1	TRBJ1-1	ASRQGLFTEAF
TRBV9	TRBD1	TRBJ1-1	ASSVRTGGTEAF